This T cell receptor beta chain was documented in a study of persistence of HIV-infected CD4 T cells. In the study overall: A median of approximately eight years of suppressive ART preceded sampling.

This was the immunoSEQ version 4 assay in survey mode. Profiling relied on immunoSEQ multiplex PCR, and the TCRdb table lists in-frame clones only, not all of them. There are more than 30,000 clones in the sample; roughly 89% occur only once, and 1.3% lies in the top ten. Trimming pared 1 base from V and 7 bases from J, leaving 14 bases between. This CDR3 spans 15 amino acids. CDR1 is LGHDT, CDR2 YNNKEL, per germline (reference sequence). This nonspecific control used anti-CD3/anti-CD28 bead stimulation of CD4+ T cells. Responding CD4+ T cells were sorted by upregulation of both CD40 ligand and CD69. Turning to this clone: Its antigen is not known.

The chain carries TRBV3-1 (or the pseudogene TRBV3-2) and TRBJ1-5; TRBD1 might be the D (5 bases). The sample in question was CD4+ T cells sorted from PBMCs after roughly 18-hour stimulation, obtained from a patient who received antiretroviral therapy. This sequence was found in an adult man with HIV who was CMV-seropositive. The CDR3 DNA reads TGTGCCAGCAGCCAAGTACCAGGGACCGGGCAGCCCCAGCATTTT. Its translation: CASSQVPGTGQPQHF.